One sample yielded the 20 T cell receptor beta chains listed below, sequenced in a study of T cell responses to AZD1222 COVID-19 vaccine. Produced via immunoSEQ multiplex PCR; TCRdb's table is partial and in-frame only. Of 150,000 or so clones in the sample, roughly 92% are singletons; the top ten hold approximately 4.7%. Specimen: peripheral blood, collected on day 0 of AZD1222 vaccination. All receptors come from an adult in good health.

V and J are TRBV5-8 and TRBJ2-1, with D possibly TRBD2 on 5 matching bases. The CDR3 contains 16 residues. V lost 5 bases to trimming and J lost 1 base, with 16 bases between them. CDR1 SGHTS and CDR2 YDEGEE come from the germline V gene. Here the CDR3 reads CASRPDSSLSYNEQFF. The DNA of the CDR3 is TGTGCCAGCAGACCGGACTCGAGTCTATCCTACAATGAGCAGTTCTTC.

The chain combines TRBV3-1 (or the pseudogene TRBV3-2) with TRBJ1-4; the D gene is possibly TRBD1 (5 bases). The CDR3 sequence is 14 residues long. Germline values: CDR1 LGHDT, CDR2 YNNKEL (reference sequence). Trimming stripped 3 bases from V and 5 bases from J, with 10 bases between. CDR3 DNA: TGTGCCAGCAGCCATCAGGGAAAAAATGAAAAACTGTTTTTT. Translated: CASSHQGKNEKLFF.

This clone has just one count. The chain links TRBV28 to TRBJ1-5; the D gene is possibly TRBD1 (5 bases). This CDR3 is 16 amino acids long. CDR1 is MDHEN and CDR2 is SYDVKM in the germline V gene. Trimming removed 2 bases from V and 3 bases from J, with 14 bases in between. CDR3 sequence (DNA): TGTGCCAGCAGTTTAATCCGGGGACCGCTCAATCAGCCCCAGCATTTT. It is translated as CASSLIRGPLNQPQHF.

This chain links TRBV28 with TRBJ1-2; 8 nucleotides agree with TRBD1. J lost 1 base, V lost 6 bases, and 10 bases had no gene match. This CDR3 is 16 amino acids long. Germline assignment: CDR1 MDHEN and CDR2 SYDVKM. This chain's CDR3 is CASSLQTGVGNYGYTF. The CDR3 nucleotides read TGTGCCAGCAGCCTTCAGACAGGGGTTGGTAACTATGGCTACACCTTC.

In DNA, the CDR3 is TGCGCCAGCAGACGCGACAATATCAGGATATCCTACGAGCAGTACTTC. Translated, it gives CASRRDNIRISYEQYF. The chain joins TRBV5-1 to TRBJ2-7; D unclear. Germline V gene data show CDR1 as SGHRS and CDR2 as YFSETQ. Trimming took off 5 bases at V and 1 base at J, with 19 bases between the two ends. CDR3 length: 16 amino acids.

The chain has TRBV5-1 and TRBJ1-1; D is ambiguous. CDR1 is SGHRS and CDR2 is YFSETQ in the germline V gene. The CDR3 length is 15 residues. The V and J ends lost 4 bases and 5 bases respectively, with 18 bases between them. Here the CDR3 reads CASSAPRARTTEAFF. The CDR3 DNA follows: TGCGCCAGCAGCGCCCCTCGAGCCCGGACGACTGAAGCTTTCTTT. The full variable domain, in which reference TRBV5-1 and TRBJ1-1 provide the parts outside the CDR3, is KAGVTQTPRYLIKTRGQQVTLSCSPISGHRSVSWYQQTPGQGLQFLFEYFSETQRNKGNFPGRFSGRQFSNSRSEMNVSTLELGDSALYLCASSAPRARTTEAFFGQGTRLTVV.

V gene TRBV5-4 combines with J gene TRBJ1-4, with D unclear. Germline lookup yields CDR1 SGHNT and CDR2 YYREEE (reference sequence). This CDR3 comprises 13 residues. Between the trimmed V and J ends, which lost 1 base and 7 bases, there was a span of 8 bases. The DNA of the CDR3 is TGTGCCAGCAGCTTGCCCGGTAGTGAAAAACTGTTTTTT. It codes for CASSLPGSEKLFF. The full variable domain, completed using reference TRBV5-4 and TRBJ1-4, is ETGVTQSPTHLIKTRGQQVTLRCSSQSGHNTVSWYQQALGQGPQFIFQYYREEENGRGNFPPRFSGLQFPNYSSELNVNALELDDSALYLCASSLPGSEKLFFGSGTQLSVL.

The chain joins TRBV19 to TRBJ1-1, with 9 bases that match TRBD1. The CDR3 extends over 17 amino acids. J gave up 5 bases and V 7 bases, and 17 bases lay outside the gene matches. Germline V gives CDR1 LNHDA, CDR2 SQIVND (reference sequence). CDR3 loop: CASNSDGGQGMSTEAFF. The DNA of the CDR3 is TGTGCCAGTAATTCTGATGGGGGACAGGGAATGTCTACTGAAGCTTTCTTT.

The rearrangement joins TRBV5-1 to TRBJ1-1; tentative D call: TRBD1 (5 bases). Germline CDR1 reads SGHRS; CDR2 reads YFSETQ. V lost 0 bases and J lost 5, with 11 bases in between. The CDR3 has 14 amino acids. The CDR3 DNA follows: TGCGCCAGCAGCTTGGTGGAGGGGAATACTGAAGCTTTCTTT. Residues: CASSLVEGNTEAFF.

The rearrangement joins TRBV3-1 (or the pseudogene TRBV3-2) to TRBJ2-3; 7 bases align to TRBD2. The CDR3 has 17 amino acids. J was trimmed by 1 base and V by 1 base; bases with no gene match: 8. CDR1 is LGHDT, CDR2 YNNKEL, per germline (reference sequence). CDR3 region: CASSQVWISGGTDTQYF. CDR3 bases: TGTGCCAGCAGCCAAGTTTGGATCAGCGGGGGCACAGATACGCAGTATTTT.

The chain combines TRBV15 with TRBJ2-7; 7 bases agree with TRBD1. The CDR3 is made up of 15 amino acids. Germline V gene lookup returns CDR1 LNHNV and CDR2 YYDKDF (reference sequence). With V trimmed by 3 bases and J by 4 bases, 9 bases remained unmatched. The CDR3 spells CATSRETGIGYEQYF. The DNA for the CDR3 is TGTGCCACCAGCAGGGAGACAGGGATTGGGTACGAGCAGTACTTC.

About this clone itself: An end of the junction differs from the germline gene, which may be a read error. This chain links TRBV7-7 with TRBJ2-2, with 7 bases fitting TRBD1. The CDR3 spans 16 residues. Germline lookup yields CDR1 SSHAT and CDR2 FNYEAQ (reference sequence). CDR3 nucleotide sequence: TGTGCTAGCAGCTCCTCCAGGGGGATCTTCACCGGGGAGCTGTTTTTT. Its protein is CASSSSRGIFTGELFF.

This chain uses TRBV6-1 with TRBJ1-2, with a tentative D call TRBD1 (6 bases). Trimming took 3 bases from V and 2 from J, leaving 10 bases between them. The length of the CDR3 is 14 residues. CDR1 and CDR2 from the germline V gene are MNHNS and SASEGT. This CDR3 reads CASSEGQANYGYTF. The CDR3, as DNA: TGTGCCAGCAGTGAGGGACAAGCGAACTATGGCTACACCTTC.

The V gene is TRBV28, the J gene TRBJ2-7; D is ambiguous. V lost 8 bases, J lost 6 bases, and 8 bases lay in between. Germline V gene lookup returns CDR1 MDHEN and CDR2 SYDVKM. There are 10 residues in the CDR3. The CDR3 bases are TGTGCCAGCCAAGGAATCGAGCAGTACTTC. Translating it yields CASQGIEQYF.

V is TRBV7-8 and J is TRBJ2-7; either TRBD1 or TRBD2 may supply D (6 bases each). The CDR3 covers 16 residues. Germline loops: CDR1 SGHVS, CDR2 FQNEAQ. V was pared by 5 bases and J by 0 bases, with 17 bases between. CDR3 nucleotides: TGTGCCAGCAGCACCCCTCCACGGGGGCTCTCCTACGAGCAGTACTTC. Translated, it gives CASSTPPRGLSYEQYF.

This chain links TRBV28 with TRBJ1-5; 9 bases are a match to TRBD1. With V trimmed by 6 bases and J by 6 bases, 9 bases remained unmatched. This CDR3 comprises 15 residues. Germline CDR1 MDHEN, CDR2 SYDVKM. In DNA form, the CDR3 reads TGTGCCAGCAGCCCGAACAGGGGGCGCGCTCAGCCCCAGCATTTT. It yields the protein CASSPNRGRAQPQHF.

The V and J genes are TRBV28 and TRBJ2-2, with TRBD2 matching 14 bases. The CDR3 is 19 amino acids. Germline values: CDR1 MDHEN, CDR2 SYDVKM. V shed 1 base, J shed 6 bases, and the junction held 10 bases outside the gene matches. In DNA form, the CDR3 reads TGTGCCAGCAGTTTATCCTCGGGACTAGCGGGGGCCGCCCCCGGGGAGCTGTTTTTT. It specifies CASSLSSGLAGAAPGELFF.

In this sample, this clone turned up a few times. The gene calls are TRBV3-1 (or the pseudogene TRBV3-2) and TRBJ2-7; possibly TRBD1 for D (6 bases). In germline, CDR1 is LGHDT, CDR2 YNNKEL (reference sequence). The germline V and J ends were trimmed by 4 bases and 1 base, with 8 bases remaining between them. This CDR3 is built from 13 residues. CDR3 in DNA: TGTGCCAGCAGCCGCGGACAGTCCTACGAGCAGTACTTC. Protein product: CASSRGQSYEQYF.

This chain connects TRBV7-6 to TRBJ1-1, with D tentatively TRBD1 (5 bases). V shed 0 bases and J shed 1 base, with 24 bases lying between them. Germline-derived CDR1 and CDR2 are SGHVS and FNYEAQ. CDR3 length: 20 amino acids. The CDR3 region is CASSLAGQGALSGRNTEAFF. The DNA of the CDR3 is TGTGCCAGCAGCTTAGCCGGGCAGGGTGCCCTCAGCGGGAGGAACACTGAAGCTTTCTTT.

This clone has only one observation. CDR3 coding DNA: TGTGCCAGCAGTTTAAAACAGGCCTCTGGAAACACCATATATTTT. It is translated as CASSLKQASGNTIYF. The chain joins TRBV28 to TRBJ1-3; D might be TRBD1 (5 bases). Looked up from germline, CDR1 is MDHEN and CDR2 is SYDVKM. Trimming cost V 2 bases and J 0 bases, with 8 bases left between them. The CDR3 has 15 residues.